This T cell receptor (beta chain) was retrieved from a study of control samples from healthy donors and cancer patients. V trimming: 5 bases; J trimming: 6 bases; junction bases outside the gene matches: 4. The CDR3 runs to 14 residues. The germline V gene encodes CDR1 ENHRY and CDR2 SYGVKD. The repertoire was sequenced with immunoSEQ multiplex PCR; TCRdb's copy has only in-frame clones and lacks some. The profile shows more than 110,000 clones, approximately 86% of them singletons. This clone is medium-sized within its sample. This receptor was obtained from a woman in her twenties or thirties in good health. Sequenced input: blood. V usage is TRBV10-3 and J usage is TRBJ1-6; TRBD1 matches 7 bases. This CDR3 reads CAISRRDSNSPLHF. CDR3 DNA sequence: TGTGCCATCAGTCGCCGGGACAGTAATTCACCCCTCCACTTT.